This TCR beta chain was recorded in a study of shared T cell receptors in the human thymus. TCRdb's table, derived via immunoSEQ multiplex PCR, lists solely in-frame clones and lacks some. Found here are under 850,000 clones, around 89% of them singletons; the top ten hold about 0.01%. The same sample was also studied in work on human thymus T cells. That work states: Those donating were healthy Finnish infants in corrective surgery for congenital heart defects. Thymus tissue for the work was resected from patients undergoing corrective heart surgery. Related research examined unrelated individuals and reported that their thymic repertoires overlapped highly.

The sequence derives from a boy under two years old with a congenital heart defect. The source material was thymocytes.

CDR3 nucleotides: TGCGCCAGCAGCTCCCTCGCGGGCAGCTCCTACGAGCAGTACTTC. Encoded protein: CASSSLAGSSYEQYF. The chain employs TRBV5-1 and TRBJ2-7; tentatively, D is TRBD2 (5 bases). With 3 bases removed from V and 0 bases from J, the gap between germline ends came to 13 bases. The CDR3 has 15 residues. Germline CDR1 reads SGHRS; CDR2 reads YFSETQ. The complete variable domain, with remaining parts taken from reference TRBV5-1 and TRBJ2-7, reads KAGVTQTPRYLIKTRGQQVTLSCSPISGHRSVSWYQQTPGQGLQFLFEYFSETQRNKGNFPGRFSGRQFSNSRSEMNVSTLELGDSALYLCASSSLAGSSYEQYFGPGTRLTVT.